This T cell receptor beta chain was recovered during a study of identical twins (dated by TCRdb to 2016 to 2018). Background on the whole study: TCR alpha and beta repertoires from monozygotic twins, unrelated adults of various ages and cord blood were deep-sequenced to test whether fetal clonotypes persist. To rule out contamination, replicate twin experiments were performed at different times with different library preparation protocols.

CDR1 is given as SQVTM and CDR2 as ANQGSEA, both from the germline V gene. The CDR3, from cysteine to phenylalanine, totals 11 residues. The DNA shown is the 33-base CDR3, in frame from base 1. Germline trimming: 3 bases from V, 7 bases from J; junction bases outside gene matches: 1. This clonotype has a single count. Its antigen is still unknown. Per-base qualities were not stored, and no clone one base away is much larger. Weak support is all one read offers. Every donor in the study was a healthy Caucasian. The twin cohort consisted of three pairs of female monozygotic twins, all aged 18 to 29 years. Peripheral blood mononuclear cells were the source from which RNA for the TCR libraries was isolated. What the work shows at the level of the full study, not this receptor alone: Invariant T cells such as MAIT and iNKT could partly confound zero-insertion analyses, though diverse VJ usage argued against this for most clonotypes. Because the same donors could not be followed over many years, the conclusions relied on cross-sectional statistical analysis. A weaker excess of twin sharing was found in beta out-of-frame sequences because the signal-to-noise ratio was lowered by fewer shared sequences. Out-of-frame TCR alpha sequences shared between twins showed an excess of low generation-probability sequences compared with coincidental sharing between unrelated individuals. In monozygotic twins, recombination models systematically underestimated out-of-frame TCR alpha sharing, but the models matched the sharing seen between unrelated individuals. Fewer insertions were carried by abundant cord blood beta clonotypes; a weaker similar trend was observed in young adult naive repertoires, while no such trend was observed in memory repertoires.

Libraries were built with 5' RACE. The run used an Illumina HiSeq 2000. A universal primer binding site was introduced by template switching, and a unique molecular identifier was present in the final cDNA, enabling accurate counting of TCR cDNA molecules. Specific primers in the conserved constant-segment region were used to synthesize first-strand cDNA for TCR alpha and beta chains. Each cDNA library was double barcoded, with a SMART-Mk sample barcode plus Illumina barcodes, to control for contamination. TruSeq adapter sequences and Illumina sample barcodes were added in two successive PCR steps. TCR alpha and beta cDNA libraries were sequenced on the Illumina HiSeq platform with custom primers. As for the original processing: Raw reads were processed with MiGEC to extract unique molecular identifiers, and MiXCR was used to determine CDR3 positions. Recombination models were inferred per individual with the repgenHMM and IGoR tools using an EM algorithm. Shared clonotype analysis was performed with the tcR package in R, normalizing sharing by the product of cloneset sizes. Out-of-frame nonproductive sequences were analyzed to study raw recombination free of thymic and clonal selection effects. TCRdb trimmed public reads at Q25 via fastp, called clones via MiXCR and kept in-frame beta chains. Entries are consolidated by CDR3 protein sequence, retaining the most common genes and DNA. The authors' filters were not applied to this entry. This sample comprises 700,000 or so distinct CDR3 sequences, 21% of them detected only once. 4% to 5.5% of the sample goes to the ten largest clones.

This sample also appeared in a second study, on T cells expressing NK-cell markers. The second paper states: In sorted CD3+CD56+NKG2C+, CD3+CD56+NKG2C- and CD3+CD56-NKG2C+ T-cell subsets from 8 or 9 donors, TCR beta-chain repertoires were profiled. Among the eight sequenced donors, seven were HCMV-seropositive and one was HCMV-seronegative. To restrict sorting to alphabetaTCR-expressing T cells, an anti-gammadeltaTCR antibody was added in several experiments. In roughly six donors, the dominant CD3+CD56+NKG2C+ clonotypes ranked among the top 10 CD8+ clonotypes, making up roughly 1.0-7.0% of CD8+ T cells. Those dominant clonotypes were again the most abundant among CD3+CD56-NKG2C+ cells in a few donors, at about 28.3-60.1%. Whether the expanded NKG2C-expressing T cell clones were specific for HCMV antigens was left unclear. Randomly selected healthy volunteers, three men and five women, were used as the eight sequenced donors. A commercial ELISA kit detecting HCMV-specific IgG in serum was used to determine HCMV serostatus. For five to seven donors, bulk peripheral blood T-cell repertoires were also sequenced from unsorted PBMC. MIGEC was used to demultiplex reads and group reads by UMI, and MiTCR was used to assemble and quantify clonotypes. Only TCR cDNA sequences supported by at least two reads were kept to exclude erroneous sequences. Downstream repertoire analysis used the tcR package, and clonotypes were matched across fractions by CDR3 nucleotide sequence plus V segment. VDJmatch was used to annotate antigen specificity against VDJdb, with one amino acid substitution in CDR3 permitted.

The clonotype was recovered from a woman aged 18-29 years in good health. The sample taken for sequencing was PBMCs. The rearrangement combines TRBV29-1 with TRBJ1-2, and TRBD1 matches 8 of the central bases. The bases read TGCAGCGTTGAGGACAGGGCTGGCTACACCTTC. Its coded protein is CSVEDRAGYTF. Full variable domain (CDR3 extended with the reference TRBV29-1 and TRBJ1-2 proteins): SAVISQKPSRDICQRGTSLTIQCQVDSQVTMMFWYRQQPGQSLTLIATANQGSEATYESGFVIDKFPISRPNLTFSTLTVSNMSPEDSSIYLCSVEDRAGYTFGSGTRLTVV.